The sequence of this T cell receptor (beta chain) was determined in a study of blood T cells in healthy people across ages. Overall study results and limits: The study found more naive CD4+ cells and higher diversity in long-lived than aged donors. The study lacked donor CMV status, which possibly confounded expanded clonotype changes. Older individuals had lower TCR beta diversity per million T cells (the decline was roughly linear).

A sample-barcoded 5' primer and a J-beta primer mix were used in a second PCR of roughly 6 to 11 cycles. Every cDNA was tagged by a template-switch adaptor with 12 random nucleotides. TCRdb re-called the 5' RACE reads with MiXCR, one entry per CDR3 protein. The sample lists some 1.1 million distinct CDR3 sequences, more than 30% occurring once. This clonotype was observed once. Its antigen is unidentified. Germline is not matched at one junction end, which may reflect a read error. Sequences were obtained from blood. The sequence came from a young man in good health.

The DNA for the CDR3 is TGTGCCAGCAGTCCAGATGCGCAGTATTTT. Residues: CASSPDAQYF. This sequence joins TRBV12-3 or TRBV12-4 and TRBJ2-3, with D uncertain. CDR3 size: 10 residues.